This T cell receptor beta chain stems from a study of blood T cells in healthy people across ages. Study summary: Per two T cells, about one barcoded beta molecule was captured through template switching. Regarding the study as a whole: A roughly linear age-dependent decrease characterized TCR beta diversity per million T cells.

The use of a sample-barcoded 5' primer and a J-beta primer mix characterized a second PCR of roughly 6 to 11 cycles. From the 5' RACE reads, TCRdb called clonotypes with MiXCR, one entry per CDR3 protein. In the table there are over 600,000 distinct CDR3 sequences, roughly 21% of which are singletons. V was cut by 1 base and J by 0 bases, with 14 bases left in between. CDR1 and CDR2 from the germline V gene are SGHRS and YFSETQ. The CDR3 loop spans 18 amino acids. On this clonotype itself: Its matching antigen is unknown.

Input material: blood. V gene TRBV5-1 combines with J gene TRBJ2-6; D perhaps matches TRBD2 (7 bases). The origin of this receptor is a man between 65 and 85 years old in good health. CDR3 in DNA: TGCGCCAGCAGCTTGTTAAGCGGGGACAACTCTGGGGCCAACGTCCTGACTTTC. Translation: CASSLLSGDNSGANVLTF.